This TCR beta chain was identified in a study of T cells after yellow fever vaccination. The V gene end was trimmed by 4 bases and the J gene end by 13 bases; junction bases not matched to a gene: 5. The CDR3 consists of 13 residues. Germline CDR1 SGHRS, CDR2 YFSETQ. Synthesis of TCR cDNA relied on 5'RACE template switching, which attached a universal primer site and UMIs. MiXCR was run by TCRdb on the 5' RACE reads, yielding one entry per CDR3 protein. The data contain around 320,000 distinct CDR3 sequences, approximately 10% of them singletons. Overall study findings and caveats: Any FACS-sorted repertoire could hold abundant clonotypes that contaminate it from the bulk population. Although most clonotypes did not, a small share appeared in both CD4 and CD8 compartments.

Comment on this clonotype: Its target is unknown.

This TCR was recovered from a man aged 18 to 30 who received the YFV17D yellow fever vaccine. Sequenced material: CD4+ T cells sorted from PBMCs, taken 5 days after the yellow fever booster vaccination. The chain recombines TRBV5-1 with TRBJ1-4; 12 nucleotides agree with TRBD1. The CDR3 spells CASSPGTGGPLFF. As DNA, the CDR3 is TGCGCCAGCAGCCCCGGGACAGGGGGCCCACTGTTTTTT. The complete variable domain, with remaining parts taken from reference TRBV5-1 and TRBJ1-4, reads KAGVTQTPRYLIKTRGQQVTLSCSPISGHRSVSWYQQTPGQGLQFLFEYFSETQRNKGNFPGRFSGRQFSNSRSEMNVSTLELGDSALYLCASSPGTGGPLFFGSGTQLSVL.